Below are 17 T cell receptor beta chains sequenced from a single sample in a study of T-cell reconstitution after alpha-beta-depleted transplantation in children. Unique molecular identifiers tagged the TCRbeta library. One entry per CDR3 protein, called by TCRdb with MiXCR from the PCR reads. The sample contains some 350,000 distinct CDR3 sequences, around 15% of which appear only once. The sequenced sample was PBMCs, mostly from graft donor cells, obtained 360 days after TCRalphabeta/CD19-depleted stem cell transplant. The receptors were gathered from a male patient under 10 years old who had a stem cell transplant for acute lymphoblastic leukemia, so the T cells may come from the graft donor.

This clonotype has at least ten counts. The CDR3 DNA reads as TGCAGTGGGTCGCCATTTGGAGGCAATGAGCAGTTCTTC. It yields the protein CSGSPFGGNEQFF. The genes are TRBV20-1 and TRBJ2-1, with D possibly TRBD2 on 5 matching bases. The germline V and J ends were trimmed by 7 bases and 6 bases, with 16 bases remaining between them. This CDR3 region has 13 residues. Germline assignment: CDR1 DFQATT and CDR2 SNEGSKA (reference sequence).

The CDR3 nucleotides read TGTGCCAGCAGCGGGACACGGAACTATGGCTACACCTTC. Protein product: CASSGTRNYGYTF. The chain couples TRBV7-9 to TRBJ1-2, with D maybe TRBD1 (6 bases). Trimming shortened V by 5 bases and J by 2 bases, and 9 bases separated the two germline ends. Germline lookup yields CDR1 SEHNR and CDR2 FQNEAQ (reference sequence). The CDR3 covers 13 residues. The full variable domain, in which reference TRBV7-9 and TRBJ1-2 provide the parts outside the CDR3, is DTGVSQNPRHKITKRGQNVTFRCDPISEHNRLYWYRQTLGQGPEFLTYFQNEAQLEKSRLLSDRFSAERPKGSFSTLEIQRTEQGDSAMYLCASSGTRNYGYTFGSGTRLTVV.

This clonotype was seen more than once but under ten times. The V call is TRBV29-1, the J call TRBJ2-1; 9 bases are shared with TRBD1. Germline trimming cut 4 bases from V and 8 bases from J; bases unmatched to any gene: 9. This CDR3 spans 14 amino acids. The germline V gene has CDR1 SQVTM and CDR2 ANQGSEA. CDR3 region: CSVVPGQGRHEQFF. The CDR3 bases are TGCAGCGTTGTACCGGGACAGGGTCGTCATGAGCAGTTCTTC.

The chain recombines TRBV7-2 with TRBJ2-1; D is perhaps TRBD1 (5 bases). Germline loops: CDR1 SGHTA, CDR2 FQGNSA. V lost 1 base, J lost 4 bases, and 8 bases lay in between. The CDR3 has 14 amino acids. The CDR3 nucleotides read TGTGCCAGCAGCTTAGTGGGGCTATACAATGAGCAGTTCTTC. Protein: CASSLVGLYNEQFF.

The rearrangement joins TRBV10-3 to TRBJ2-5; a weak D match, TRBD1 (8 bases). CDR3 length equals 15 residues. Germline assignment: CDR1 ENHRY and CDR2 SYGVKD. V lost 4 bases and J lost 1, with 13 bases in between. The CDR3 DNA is TGTGCCATCAGTGGGACAGGGAGGGGCCAAGAGACCCAGTACTTC. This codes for CAISGTGRGQETQYF.

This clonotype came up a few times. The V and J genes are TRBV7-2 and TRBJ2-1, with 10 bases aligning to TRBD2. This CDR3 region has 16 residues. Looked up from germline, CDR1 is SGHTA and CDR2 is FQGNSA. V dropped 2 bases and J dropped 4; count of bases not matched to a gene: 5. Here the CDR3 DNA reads TGTGCCAGCAGCTTAACGGGACTAGCGAAGTACAATGAGCAGTTCTTC. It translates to CASSLTGLAKYNEQFF.

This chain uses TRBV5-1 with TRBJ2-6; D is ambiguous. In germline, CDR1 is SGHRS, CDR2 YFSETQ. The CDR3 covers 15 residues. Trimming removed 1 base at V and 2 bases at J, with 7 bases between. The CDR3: CASSLMVTGANVLTF. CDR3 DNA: TGCGCCAGCAGCTTGATGGTCACTGGGGCCAACGTCCTGACTTTC.

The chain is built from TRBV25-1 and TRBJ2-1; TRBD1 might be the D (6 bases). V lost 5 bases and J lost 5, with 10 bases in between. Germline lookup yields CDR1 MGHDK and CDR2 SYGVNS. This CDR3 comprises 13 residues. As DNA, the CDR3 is TGTGCCAGCAGTCTAGACAGGCACAATGAGCAGTTCTTC. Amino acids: CASSLDRHNEQFF.

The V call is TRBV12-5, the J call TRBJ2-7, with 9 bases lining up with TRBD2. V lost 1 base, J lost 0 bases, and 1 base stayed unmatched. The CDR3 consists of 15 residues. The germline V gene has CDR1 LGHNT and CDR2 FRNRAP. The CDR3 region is CASGLGGRASYEQYF. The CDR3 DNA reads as TGTGCTAGTGGTTTGGGCGGGAGGGCCTCCTACGAGCAGTACTTC.

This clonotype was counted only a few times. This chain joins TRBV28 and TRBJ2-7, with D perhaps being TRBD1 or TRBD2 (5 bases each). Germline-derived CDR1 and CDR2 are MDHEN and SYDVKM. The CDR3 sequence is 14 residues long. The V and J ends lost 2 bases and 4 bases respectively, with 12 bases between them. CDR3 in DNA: TGTGCCAGCAGTTTACATCAGGGAGAGTACGAGCAGTACTTC. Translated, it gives CASSLHQGEYEQYF. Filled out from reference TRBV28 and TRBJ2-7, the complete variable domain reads DVKVTQSSRYLVKRTGEKVFLECVQDMDHENMFWYRQDPGLGLRLIYFSYDVKMKEKGDIPEGYSVSREKKERFSLILESASTNQTSMYLCASSLHQGEYEQYFGPGTRLTVT.

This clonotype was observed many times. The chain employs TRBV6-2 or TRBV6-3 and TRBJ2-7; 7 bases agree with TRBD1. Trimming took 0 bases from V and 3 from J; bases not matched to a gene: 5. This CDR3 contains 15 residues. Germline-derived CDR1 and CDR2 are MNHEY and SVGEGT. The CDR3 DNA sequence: TGTGCCAGCAGTTACTCCGGACAGGTATTCTACGAGCAGTACTTC. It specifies CASSYSGQVFYEQYF.

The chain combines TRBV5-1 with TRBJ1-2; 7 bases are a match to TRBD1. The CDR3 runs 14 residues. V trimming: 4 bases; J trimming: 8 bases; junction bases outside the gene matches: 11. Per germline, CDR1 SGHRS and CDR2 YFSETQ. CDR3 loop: CASSGSGQYRGYTF. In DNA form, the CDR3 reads TGCGCCAGCAGCGGATCGGGACAGTATCGCGGCTACACCTTC. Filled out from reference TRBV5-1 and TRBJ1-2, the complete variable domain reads KAGVTQTPRYLIKTRGQQVTLSCSPISGHRSVSWYQQTPGQGLQFLFEYFSETQRNKGNFPGRFSGRQFSNSRSEMNVSTLELGDSALYLCASSGSGQYRGYTFGSGTRLTVV.

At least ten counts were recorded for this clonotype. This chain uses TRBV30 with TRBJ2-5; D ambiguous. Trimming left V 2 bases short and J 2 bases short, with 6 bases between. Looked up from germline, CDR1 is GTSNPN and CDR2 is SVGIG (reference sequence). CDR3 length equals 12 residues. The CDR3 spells CAWSPLQETQYF. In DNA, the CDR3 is TGTGCCTGGAGTCCCCTTCAAGAGACCCAGTACTTC.

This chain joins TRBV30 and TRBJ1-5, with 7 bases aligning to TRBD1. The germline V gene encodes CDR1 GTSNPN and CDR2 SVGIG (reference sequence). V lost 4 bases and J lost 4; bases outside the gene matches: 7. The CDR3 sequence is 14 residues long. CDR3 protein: CAWTRDSTNQPQHF. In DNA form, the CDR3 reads TGTGCCTGGACCCGGGACAGCACTAATCAGCCCCAGCATTTT.

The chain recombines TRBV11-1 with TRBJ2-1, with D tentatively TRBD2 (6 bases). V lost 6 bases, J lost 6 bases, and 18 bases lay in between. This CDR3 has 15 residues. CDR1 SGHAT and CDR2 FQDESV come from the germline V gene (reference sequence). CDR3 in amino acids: CASRPDTGGVNEQFF. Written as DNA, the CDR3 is TGTGCCAGCAGGCCGGACACCGGAGGGGTCAATGAGCAGTTCTTC.

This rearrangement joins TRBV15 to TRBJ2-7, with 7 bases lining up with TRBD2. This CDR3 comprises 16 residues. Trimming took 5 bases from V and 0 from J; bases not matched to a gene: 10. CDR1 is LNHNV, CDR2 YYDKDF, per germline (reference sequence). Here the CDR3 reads CATSFFGGSGSYEQYF. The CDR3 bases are TGTGCCACCAGCTTCTTCGGGGGGTCGGGCTCCTACGAGCAGTACTTC. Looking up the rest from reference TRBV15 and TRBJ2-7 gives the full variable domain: DAMVIQNPRYQVTQFGKPVTLSCSQTLNHNVMYWYQQKSSQAPKLLFHYYDKDFNNEADTPDNFQSRRPNTSFCFLDIRSPGLGDTAMYLCATSFFGGSGSYEQYFGPGTRLTVT.

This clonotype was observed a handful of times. This CDR3 reads CASSPGQALEQYF. CDR3 nucleotide sequence: TGCGCCAGCAGCCCAGGACAGGCTTTGGAGCAGTACTTC. The rearrangement joins TRBV4-3 to TRBJ2-7, with 7 nucleotides matching TRBD1. Germline V CDR1 and CDR2: LGHNA, YSLEER. Losses at the gene ends were 4 bases for V and 7 bases for J; bases not matched to a gene: 7. The CDR3 is 13 residues long.